One and the same sample provided the 8 T cell receptor beta chains below, sequenced in a study of blood T cell repertoires in COVID-19. Assay used: immunoSEQ multiplex PCR; TCRdb lists only in-frame clones, some missing. The table has about 130,000 clones, around three quarters seen once; the top ten hold under 14%. Sequencing was performed on peripheral blood. The receptors were gathered from a human donor in a cohort sampled during active COVID-19.

This clone was counted a few times. The V and J genes are TRBV15 and TRBJ2-7; TRBD1 matches 7 bases. The CDR3 length is 14 residues. The V segment lost 1 base and the J segment 3 bases; nucleotides outside the gene matches: 3. Germline CDR1 is LNHNV and CDR2 is YYDKDF (reference sequence). In nucleotides, the CDR3 is TGTGCCACCAGCAGAGCAGCAGGGGGCTACGAGCAGTACTTC. Protein sequence: CATSRAAGGYEQYF.

The chain couples TRBV9 to TRBJ1-2; D may be TRBD1 (5 bases). The CDR3 spans 15 residues. V shed 4 bases and J shed 6 bases, with 19 bases lying between them. Germline V gene data show CDR1 as SGDLS and CDR2 as YYNGEE. The CDR3 spells CASSSQSGGGHGYTF. CDR3 nucleotide sequence: TGTGCCAGCAGCTCCCAGTCGGGGGGAGGACATGGCTACACCTTC.

Only one count was recorded for this clone. The gene calls are TRBV19 and TRBJ1-1, with 10 bases aligning to TRBD1. Germline CDR1 LNHDA, CDR2 SQIVND (reference sequence). J lost 11 bases, V lost 6 bases, and 12 bases had no gene match. The CDR3 totals 14 residues. CDR3 in DNA: TGTGCCAGTAGGCAGACCGGGACAGGGGTGTCGGCTTTCTTT. Translated, it gives CASRQTGTGVSAFF.

The rearrangement joins TRBV19 to TRBJ2-7; 11 nucleotides align to TRBD2. The CDR3 length is 16 residues. The germline CDR1 and CDR2 sequences are LNHDA and SQIVND (reference sequence). V lost 4 bases to trimming and J lost 6 bases; unmatched junction nucleotides: 11. CDR3 protein: CASSTLAGGPSSEQYF. The CDR3 DNA is TGTGCCAGTAGTACCCTAGCGGGGGGCCCCTCGAGCGAGCAGTACTTC.

This clone was counted only a few times. The chain combines TRBV9 with TRBJ2-7; tentative D call: TRBD1 (6 bases). This CDR3 region has 13 residues. Looked up from germline, CDR1 is SGDLS and CDR2 is YYNGEE. V was clipped by 2 bases and J by 6 bases, with 12 bases between them. The CDR3 reads CASSVQSGAEQYF. The CDR3 DNA reads as TGTGCCAGCAGCGTTCAGTCAGGGGCCGAGCAGTACTTC.

CDR3 sequence (DNA): TGTGCCTGGAGTCCTAAGAGGGCCGGCAATCAGCCCCAGCATTTT. Residues: CAWSPKRAGNQPQHF. This chain links TRBV30 with TRBJ1-5; no clear D gene. The CDR3 length is 15 residues. CDR1 GTSNPN and CDR2 SVGIG come from the germline V gene (reference sequence). Trimming shortened V by 2 bases and J by 2 bases, and 13 bases separated the two germline ends.

This clone appeared once. The chain uses TRBV3-1 (or the pseudogene TRBV3-2) and TRBJ2-7; D is undetermined. The CDR3 consists of 14 residues. V was trimmed by 0 bases and J by 1 base, leaving 7 bases between them. Germline CDR1 is LGHDT and CDR2 is YNNKEL (reference sequence). CDR3 loop: CASSQDGLSYEQYF. Here the CDR3 DNA reads TGTGCCAGCAGCCAAGATGGCCTGTCCTACGAGCAGTACTTC.

The chain employs TRBV19 and TRBJ2-1, with D tentatively TRBD2 (7 bases). Trimming removed 3 bases at V and 5 bases at J, with 14 bases between. This CDR3 region has 15 residues. Germline lookup yields CDR1 LNHDA and CDR2 SQIVND (reference sequence). CDR3 residues: CASSIRGAVDNEQFF. CDR3 nucleotide sequence: TGTGCCAGTAGTATTCGGGGGGCGGTAGACAATGAGCAGTTCTTC. Together with reference TRBV19 and TRBJ2-1, the CDR3 gives the full variable domain: DGGITQSPKYLFRKEGQNVTLSCEQNLNHDAMYWYRQDPGQGLRLIYYSQIVNDFQKGDIAEGYSVSREKKESFPLTVTSAQKNPTAFYLCASSIRGAVDNEQFFGPGTRLTVL.